The entry that follows covers one TCR beta chain sequence. CDR3 length: 15 residues. The V gene lost 4 bases and the J gene lost 4 bases, with 17 bases spanning the gap. Germline CDR1 SGHNT, CDR2 YYREEE (reference sequence). The data stem from a study of blood T cell repertoires in COVID-19. Across the whole study: Both acute and convalescent COVID-19 samples were obtained from the United States, Italy and Spain.

The repertoire was sequenced with immunoSEQ multiplex PCR; TCRdb's copy has only in-frame clones and lacks some. The table has approximately 160,000 clones, 70% to 80% seen once; the top ten hold roughly 8.6%. This chain joins TRBV5-4 and TRBJ1-2; maybe TRBD1 (6 bases). The TCR originated in a man aged 55 to 69 with acute or convalescent COVID-19. Sequencing was done on a sample of peripheral blood. CDR3 protein: CASSTTGRVGYGYTF. The CDR3 DNA reads TGTGCCAGCAGCACCACAGGGAGGGTTGGCTATGGCTACACCTTC.